Below are 13 T cell receptor beta chains sequenced from a single sample in a study of tumor and adjacent non-tumor tissue in lung cancer. The library came from three nested PCR rounds adapted from ARM-PCR protocols. In TCRdb, the multiplex PCR reads were re-called with MiXCR into one record per CDR3 protein. This repertoire shows about 86,000 distinct CDR3 sequences, under 80% found once; its top ten account for 21%. RNA was extracted from bulk tissue without any cell sorting. Distant lung tissue was collected more than 3 cm away from the tumor edge. The specimen sequenced was distant non-tumor lung tissue. These receptors came from a woman aged 45 to 65 with non-small cell lung cancer.

The chain employs TRBV11-2 and TRBJ2-7; 8 nucleotides align to TRBD1. The junction had 18 bases not matched to a gene; V was cut back by 4 bases and J by 13 bases. Germline V gene data show CDR1 as SGHAT and CDR2 as FQNNGV. This CDR3 comprises 15 residues. For the CDR3, the DNA is TGTGCCAGCAGCTCCCCAGGGGGCTGGGGGTTCGATCACTACTTC. It yields the protein CASSSPGGWGFDHYF.

A word on this clonotype: Compared with germline, one end of the junction differs, possibly owing to a read error. This CDR3 reads CASSYLTRDPLTEQYF. CDR3 coding DNA: TGTGCCAGCAGTTACTTAACCAGGGATCCTCTCACCGAGCAGTATTTC. V usage is TRBV6-5 and J usage is TRBJ2-7, with D perhaps matching TRBD1 (5 bases). The CDR3 extends over 16 amino acids. Germline V gene sequence: CDR1 MNHEY, CDR2 SVGAGI.

This rearrangement joins TRBV6-6 to TRBJ2-3; D uncertain. The germline gives CDR1 MNHNY, CDR2 SVGAGI (reference sequence). There are 14 residues in the CDR3. The V end lost 10 bases, the J end lost 2 bases, and 16 bases lay between the germline ends. CDR3 in DNA: TGTGCCAACAACGAAGACATTATCACAGATACGCAGTATTTT. Protein sequence: CANNEDIITDTQYF.

As for this clonotype: Sequence at one end of the junction differs from germline and may be a read error. The CDR3 bases are TGTGTCAGCAGATTAAGCAGCGGGAAGCAGTACTTC. As protein: CVSRLSSGKQYF. The J gene is TRBJ2-7, the V gene TRBV11-2, with TRBD2 matching over 7 bases. The CDR3 consists of 12 residues. Germline loops: CDR1 SGHAT, CDR2 FQNNGV.

For this clonotype: A much larger clonotype is one base distant, so this may be a read error. The V gene is TRBV20-1, the J gene TRBJ2-7, with a possible D match to TRBD2 (5 bases). The V end lost 6 bases, the J end lost 5 bases, and 17 bases lay between the germline ends. Per germline, CDR1 DFQATT and CDR2 SNEGSKA (reference sequence). The CDR3 consists of 13 residues. The CDR3 bases are TGCAGTGCCCCGGAAAGGGTGGGAGACGAGCAGTACTTC. This encodes CSAPERVGDEQYF.

On this clonotype: One end of the junction does not line up with germline, which may come from a read error. V and J are TRBV6-4 and TRBJ2-3; 9 nucleotides align to TRBD2. The CDR3 spans 16 residues. Germline V lookup: CDR1 MRHNA, CDR2 SNTAGT. DNA of the CDR3: TGTGCCAGCAGTGACAATAGCGGGAGTTTCACAGATACGCGGTATTTT. This codes for CASSDNSGSFTDTRYF.

The gene calls are TRBV11-1 and TRBJ2-7, with D possibly TRBD2 on 6 matching bases. The germline CDR1 and CDR2 sequences are SGHAT and FQDESV (reference sequence). The CDR3 length is 14 residues. CDR3 sequence (DNA): TGTACTAGCAACTCTCGACAGACTTCCTACGAGCAGTACTTC. It specifies CTSNSRQTSYEQYF. The entire variable domain, with the rest obtained from reference TRBV11-1 and TRBJ2-7, is as follows: EAEVAQSPRYKITEKSQAVAFWCDPISGHATLYWYRQILGQGPELLVQFQDESVVDDSQLPKDRFSAERLKGVDSTLKIQPAELGDSAMYLCTSNSRQTSYEQYFGPGTRLTVT.

The chain is built from TRBV6-2 or TRBV6-3 and TRBJ1-1; 7 positions match TRBD1. The V and J ends lost 6 bases and 4 bases, in that order; junction bases with no gene match: 11. Germline CDR1 is MNHEY and CDR2 is SVGEGT. The CDR3 runs to 15 residues. Here the CDR3 reads CASSQGGTPTTEAFF. The CDR3 DNA is TGTGCCAGCAGCCAGGGGGGGACTCCGACCACTGAAGCTTTCTTT.

Concerning this clonotype: At one end the junction does not follow the germline gene, possibly because of a read error. The chain has TRBV6-6 and TRBJ2-1, with 9 bases lining up with TRBD2. Germline lookup yields CDR1 MNHNY and CDR2 SVGAGI (reference sequence). This CDR3 is 15 amino acids long. The DNA for the CDR3 is TGTGCTAGCAGTTATAATCTAGCGGGGTACAATAAGCAGTTCTTC. Translated, it gives CASSYNLAGYNKQFF.

Concerning this clonotype: Mismatch with germline at one junction end may stem from a read error. V is TRBV29-1 and J is TRBJ1-1; D is possibly TRBD1 (5 bases). This CDR3 has 13 amino acids. The V gene's germline CDR1 is SQVTM and CDR2 ANQGSEA. The CDR3 nucleotides read TGCAGCGCTCACATCCCCACAGGAGCCGAAGCTGTCTTT. This gives the protein CSAHIPTGAEAVF.

About this clonotype: The junction differs from germline at one of its ends, possibly a read error. The chain joins TRBV11-2 to TRBJ2-1, with TRBD2 matching 9 bases. Germline CDR1 and CDR2: SGHAT and FQNNGV. The CDR3 spans 15 residues. The CDR3 DNA follows: TGTACAAGCAGCTTAGAATCTAGCGGGAATCATGAGCAGTTTTTC. It yields the protein CTSSLESSGNHEQFF.

Details on this clonotype: At one end the junction does not follow the germline gene, possibly because of a read error. The chain has TRBV11-2 and TRBJ1-1; D ambiguous. CDR3 size: 14 residues. CDR1 and CDR2 from the germline V gene are SGHAT and FQNNGV. CDR3 bases: TGTACCAGCAGCTTCCTAATGTTGGGAACTGAAGCTTTCTTT. Translated, it gives CTSSFLMLGTEAFF.

V gene TRBV12-3 or TRBV12-4 combines with J gene TRBJ2-3, with 14 nucleotides matching TRBD2. The CDR3 consists of 17 residues. Trimming removed 5 bases from V and 5 bases from J; junction bases left unmatched: 9. In nucleotides, the CDR3 is TGTGCCAGCAGTGGAAGACTAGCGGGAGGGCAATTAGATACGCAGTATTTT. It yields the protein CASSGRLAGGQLDTQYF.